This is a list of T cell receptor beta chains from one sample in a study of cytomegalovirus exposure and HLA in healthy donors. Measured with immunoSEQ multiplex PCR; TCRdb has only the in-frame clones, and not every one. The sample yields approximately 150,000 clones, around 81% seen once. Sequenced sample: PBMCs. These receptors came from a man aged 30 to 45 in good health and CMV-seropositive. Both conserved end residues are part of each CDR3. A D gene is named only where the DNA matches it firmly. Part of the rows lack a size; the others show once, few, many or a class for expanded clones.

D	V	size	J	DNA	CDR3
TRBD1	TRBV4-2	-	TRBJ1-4	TGTGCCAGCAGCCAGTCGAGGACAGGGTTAAATGAAAAACTGTTTTTT	CASSQSRTGLNEKLFF
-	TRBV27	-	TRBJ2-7	TGTGCCAGCAGTTTGGCCGTATTCTACGAGCAGTACTTC	CASSLAVFYEQYF
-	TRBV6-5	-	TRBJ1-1	TGTGCCAGCAGTTACTCCGGGAGTATAGGCACTGAAGCTTTCTTT	CASSYSGSIGTEAFF
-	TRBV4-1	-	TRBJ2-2	TGCGCCAGCAGCCAAGCGGGTGTGAACACCGGGGAGCTGTTTTTT	CASSQAGVNTGELFF
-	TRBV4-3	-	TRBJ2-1	TGCGCCAGCAGCCAAGACGGGGGTTACAATGAGCAGTTCTTC	CASSQDGGYNEQFF
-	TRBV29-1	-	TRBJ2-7	TGCAGCGTTGAAGGCAGGGTAGGCGAGCAGTACTTC	CSVEGRVGEQYF
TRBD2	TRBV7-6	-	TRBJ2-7	TGTGCCAGCAGCGCGAGTAGCGGGGGGGCTTACGAGCAGTACTTC	CASSASSGGAYEQYF
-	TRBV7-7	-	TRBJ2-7	TGTGCTAGCTCCAACGGATATCAGGCGGGCCACGAGCAGTACTTC	CASSNGYQAGHEQYF
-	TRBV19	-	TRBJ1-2	TGTGCCAGTAGTCCCCCAGGGAACTATGGCTACACCTTC	CASSPPGNYGYTF
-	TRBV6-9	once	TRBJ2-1	TGTGCCAGCAGCGATTCCGGGGATTACAATGAGCAGTTCTTC	CASSDSGDYNEQFF
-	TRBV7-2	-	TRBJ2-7	TGTGCCAGCAGCTTAGTGGACAGCTACGAGCAGTACTTC	CASSLVDSYEQYF
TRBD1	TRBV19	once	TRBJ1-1	TGTGCCACTCGGTCCCGGGACAGTATGAACACTGAAGCTTTCTTT	CATRSRDSMNTEAFF
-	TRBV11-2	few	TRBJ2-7	TGTGCCAGCAGCTTACGCTGGACAGCCTACGAGCAGTACTTC	CASSLRWTAYEQYF
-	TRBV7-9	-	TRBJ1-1	TGTGCCAGCAGCTTGTCCGACAGGACGAACACTGAAGCTTTCTTT	CASSLSDRTNTEAFF
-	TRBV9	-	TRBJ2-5	TGTGCCAGCAGCGTAGATACAGGGCAGGAGACCCAGTACTTC	CASSVDTGQETQYF
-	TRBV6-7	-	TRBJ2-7	TGTGCCAGCACTAACGGGGAACAGGGTCCCAGGAGCTCCTACGAGCAGTACTTC	CASTNGEQGPRSSYEQYF
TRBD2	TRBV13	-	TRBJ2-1	TGTGCCAGCAGCACGGGGGGTCCATACAATGAGCAGTTCTTC	CASSTGGPYNEQFF
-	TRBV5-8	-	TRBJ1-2	TGTGCCAGCCCCTGGGGCAGGGTAAAAGCTAACTATGGCTACACCTTC	CASPWGRVKANYGYTF
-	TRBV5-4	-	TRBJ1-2	TGTGCCAGCAGCTTAGTGGGGGCTGGGGGCTACACCTTC	CASSLVGAGGYTF
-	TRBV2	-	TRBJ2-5	TGTGCCAGCTACGCGGCGGGGGCGGGAGAGACCCAGTACTTC	CASYAAGAGETQYF
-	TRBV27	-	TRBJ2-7	TGTGCCAGCAGTTTAGGAATTGGGGGCTCCGAGCAGTACTTC	CASSLGIGGSEQYF
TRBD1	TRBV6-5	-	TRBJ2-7	TGTGCCAGCAGTTACACAGGGGGATTCTACGAGCAGTACTTC	CASSYTGGFYEQYF
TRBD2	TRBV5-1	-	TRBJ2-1	TGCGCCAGCAGCTACCTAACGGGGGCGGGGGGCCGAATGCAGTTCTTC	CASSYLTGAGGRMQFF
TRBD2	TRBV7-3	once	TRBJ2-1	TGTGCCAGCAGCCCGGGACTAGCGGGGGGGAGCTCCTACAATGAGCAGTTCTTC	CASSPGLAGGSSYNEQFF
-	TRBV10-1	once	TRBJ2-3	TGCGCCAGTGGTAGTCGGGATACGCAGTATTTT	CASGSRDTQYF
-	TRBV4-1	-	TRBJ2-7	TGCGCCAGCAGCCAACAAACAGGGCTCGCCTACGAGCAGTACTTC	CASSQQTGLAYEQYF
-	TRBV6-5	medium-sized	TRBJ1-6	TGTGCCAGCAGTTTCCAGGGTTCCCCAGATATTTCACCCCTCCACTTT	CASSFQGSPDISPLHF
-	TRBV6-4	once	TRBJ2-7	TGTGCCAGCAGTGGACTGCCCTACGAGCAGTACTTC	CASSGLPYEQYF
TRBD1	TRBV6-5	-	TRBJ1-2	TGTGCCAGCAGTTTCCGGGACAGGGGGAGGTATGGCTACACCTTC	CASSFRDRGRYGYTF
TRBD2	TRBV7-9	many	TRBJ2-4	TGTGCCAGCAGCCAACTAGCGGGTGCGGACATTCAGTACTTC	CASSQLAGADIQYF
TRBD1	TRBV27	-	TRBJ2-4	TGTGCCAGCAGTCCACAGGGGGCGGGTTATGCGTTTCAGTACTTC	CASSPQGAGYAFQYF
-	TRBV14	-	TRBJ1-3	TGTGCCAGCAGCCAAGTAAGGGCGGGGTGGGGAAACACCATATATTTT	CASSQVRAGWGNTIYF
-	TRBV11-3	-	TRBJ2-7	TGTGCCAGCAGCGTTGGGGGGGGCGGCTACGAGCAGTACTTC	CASSVGGGGYEQYF
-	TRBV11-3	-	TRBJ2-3	TGTGCCAGCAGCTTACAGGGGCGGACCGCAGATACGCAGTATTTT	CASSLQGRTADTQYF
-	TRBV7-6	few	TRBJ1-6	TGTGCCAGCAGCCGGGGGGGGGTTGAGAATTCACCCCTCCACTTT	CASSRGGVENSPLHF
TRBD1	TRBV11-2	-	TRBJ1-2	TGTGCCAGCAGCCCCTCCTACCGGGACAGGACCCTTACTAACTATGGCTACACCTTC	CASSPSYRDRTLTNYGYTF
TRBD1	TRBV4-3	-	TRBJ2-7	TGCGCCAGCAGCCAAGATATGACAGGGTCCTACGAGCAGTACTTC	CASSQDMTGSYEQYF
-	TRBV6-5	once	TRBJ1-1	TGTGCCAGCAGTTACTCGAGGGGGGGGAACACTGAAGCTTTCTTT	CASSYSRGGNTEAFF
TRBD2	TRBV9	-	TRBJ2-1	TGTGCCAGCAGCGTAGACGGGGGGGCCAACAATGAGCAGTTCTTC	CASSVDGGANNEQFF
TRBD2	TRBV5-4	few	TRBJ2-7	TGTGCCAGCAGCGCCGGACTAGCGGGCTCCTACGAGCAGTACTTC	CASSAGLAGSYEQYF
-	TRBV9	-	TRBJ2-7	TGTGCCAGCAGCACCCTCGGGTCGTCCGGGTACGAGCAGTACTTC	CASSTLGSSGYEQYF
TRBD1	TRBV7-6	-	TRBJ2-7	TGTGCCAGCAGCTTCACAGGGGAAGGCTACGAGCAGTACTTC	CASSFTGEGYEQYF
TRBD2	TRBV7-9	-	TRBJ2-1	TGTGCCAGCAGCCCGGGGGCGGGGGGGGACTACAATGAGCAGTTCTTC	CASSPGAGGDYNEQFF
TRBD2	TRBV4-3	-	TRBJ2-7	TGCGCCAGCAGCCAGAGCACTAGCGGGGGCCACTCCTACGAGCAGTACTTC	CASSQSTSGGHSYEQYF
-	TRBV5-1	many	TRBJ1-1	TGCGCCAGCAGCTCGACAGTTACGAACACTGAAGCTTTCTTT	CASSSTVTNTEAFF